These T cell receptor beta chains were read from a single sample in a study of neurological immune-mediated disorders. TCRdb re-analysed the 5' RACE reads in MiXCR, keeping a single row per CDR3 protein. This table holds 55,000 to 75,000 distinct CDR3 sequences, 2% to 2.5% found once. The material sequenced was PBMCs. The receptors stem from a man aged 45-65 years with multiple sclerosis. Both conserved end residues are part of each CDR3. Fields, in order: V gene, J gene, clone size, D gene, CDR3 protein, CDR3 DNA. The D gene is left open where the match is weak. Clone size is given for some rows only: seen once, a few or many times, or a class if the clone is expanded.

>TRBV29-1|TRBJ2-1|many|TRBD1
CSAEASGQGYNEQFF
TGCAGCGCTGAGGCTTCGGGACAGGGATACAATGAGCAGTTCTTC
>TRBV29-1|TRBJ2-3|many|NA
CSVRPGGGDTQYF
TGCAGCGTTCGTCCGGGTGGGGGAGATACGCAGTATTTT
>TRBV11-3|TRBJ2-3|many|TRBD1
CASSSGTGDTDTQYF
TGTGCCAGCAGCTCCGGGACAGGGGACACAGATACGCAGTATTTT
>TRBV4-1|TRBJ2-2|many|NA
CASSPNTRNTGELFF
TGCGCCAGCAGCCCGAACACAAGGAACACCGGGGAGCTGTTTTTT
>TRBV24-1|TRBJ1-5|many|TRBD1
CATSDRNRGGNQPQHF
TGTGCCACCAGTGACAGGAACAGGGGCGGCAATCAGCCCCAGCATTTT
>TRBV7-2|TRBJ2-5|many|TRBD1
CASSLYWTGGQETQYF
TGTGCCAGCAGCTTATATTGGACAGGGGGCCAAGAGACCCAGTACTTC
>TRBV7-2|TRBJ1-2|many|NA
CASSRARQYGYTF
TGTGCCAGCAGCCGGGCCAGGCAGTATGGCTACACCTTC
>TRBV20-1|TRBJ2-5|many|TRBD2
CSAHLAGGGETQYF
TGCAGTGCTCACCTAGCGGGGGGGGGTGAGACCCAGTACTTC
>TRBV19|TRBJ1-5|many|NA
CASMGVRGGAPQHF
TGTGCCAGTATGGGGGTCCGCGGGGGAGCGCCCCAGCATTTT
>TRBV20-1|TRBJ1-5|few|NA
CSAQGPRGNQPQHF
TGCAGTGCACAGGGACCTCGGGGGAATCAGCCCCAGCATTTT
>TRBV12-3/TRBV12-4|TRBJ2-2|many|TRBD1
CASRNWDRGTGELFF
TGTGCCAGCAGAAATTGGGACAGAGGTACCGGGGAGCTGTTTTTT
>TRBV18|TRBJ2-7|NA|TRBD1
CASSKLGTGVHEQYF
TGTGCCAGCTCAAAACTGGGAACAGGGGTCCACGAGCAGTACTTC
>TRBV5-1|TRBJ1-1|many|NA
CASSLAPPRTEAFF
TGCGCCAGCAGCTTGGCCCCACCTCGGACTGAAGCTTTCTTT
>TRBV20-1|TRBJ2-7|many|NA
CSGNAGVYEQYF
TGCAGTGGCAACGCAGGGGTCTACGAGCAGTACTTC
>TRBV10-2|TRBJ1-1|few|NA
CASSEHAGTEAFF
TGCGCCAGCAGTGAACACGCCGGAACTGAAGCTTTCTTT
>TRBV7-2|TRBJ2-7|many|TRBD1
CASRKSGTGPLEQYF
TGTGCCAGCAGAAAATCCGGGACAGGCCCCCTCGAGCAGTACTTC
>TRBV9|TRBJ2-5|few|NA
CASSVGPRDNQYF
TGTGCCAGCAGCGTAGGGCCACGCGATAACCAGTACTTC
>TRBV12-3/TRBV12-4|TRBJ1-2|many|TRBD1
CASSQPGGQGNYGYTF
TGTGCCAGCAGTCAGCCCGGCGGACAGGGCAACTATGGCTACACCTTC
>TRBV28|TRBJ2-7|many|TRBD2
CASRPGTSGGVPYEQYF
TGTGCCAGCAGACCCGGGACTAGCGGGGGGGTGCCCTACGAGCAGTACTTC
>TRBV27|TRBJ1-6|many|NA
CASKTTATYNSPLHF
TGTGCCAGCAAGACGACCGCTACCTATAATTCACCCCTCCACTTT
>TRBV5-4|TRBJ2-3|many|NA
CASSLMGGSTDTQYF
TGTGCCAGCAGCTTGATGGGCGGCAGCACAGATACGCAGTATTTT
>TRBV20-1|TRBJ1-1|many|NA
CSARGTRGLTEAFF
TGCAGTGCTAGGGGAACCCGGGGTTTGACTGAAGCTTTCTTT
>TRBV15|TRBJ1-2|few|NA
CATSRDNAPTYGYTF
TGTGCCACCAGCAGAGATAACGCACCCACCTATGGCTACACCTTC
>TRBV28|TRBJ2-4|many|TRBD1
CASGRTGLAKNIQYF
TGTGCCAGCGGACGGACAGGGTTAGCCAAAAACATTCAGTACTTC
>TRBV9|TRBJ1-4|many|TRBD1
CASSKGTGRTNEKLFF
TGTGCCAGCAGCAAAGGGACAGGGAGAACTAATGAAAAACTGTTTTTT
>TRBV7-9|TRBJ1-2|NA|NA
CASSLQAGKGGYTF
TGTGCCAGCAGCTTACAGGCAGGCAAGGGTGGCTACACCTTC
>TRBV4-3|TRBJ2-3|many|NA
CASSHGGDVDTQYF
TGCGCCAGCAGCCACGGTGGGGACGTAGATACGCAGTATTTT
>TRBV10-3|TRBJ2-2|many|NA
CAISASFGELFF
TGTGCCATCAGTGCGAGTTTCGGGGAGCTGTTTTTT
>TRBV5-4|TRBJ2-5|many|NA
CASSLRRGRETQYF
TGTGCCAGCAGCTTGAGGAGGGGGAGGGAGACCCAGTACTTC
>TRBV4-3|TRBJ2-2|many|NA
CASSQQGTGELFF
TGCGCCAGCAGCCAACAGGGGACCGGGGAGCTGTTTTTT
>TRBV5-6|TRBJ2-5|many|TRBD2
CASSLEAGGQIQETQYF
TGTGCCAGCAGCTTGGAGGCGGGGGGGCAAATCCAAGAGACCCAGTACTTC
>TRBV11-2|TRBJ2-2|many|NA
CASRWGNTGELFF
TGTGCCAGCAGGTGGGGCAACACCGGGGAGCTGTTTTTT
>TRBV2|TRBJ2-1|many|TRBD1
CASNRPGQGDNEQFF
TGTGCCAGCAACAGACCGGGACAGGGGGACAATGAGCAGTTCTTC
>TRBV6-5|TRBJ2-3|many|NA
CASSYKAKGADTQYF
TGTGCCAGCAGTTACAAGGCCAAGGGGGCAGATACGCAGTATTTT
>TRBV4-1|TRBJ1-6|many|TRBD1
CASSYYQGDGSPLHF
TGCGCCAGCAGCTACTATCAGGGGGATGGTTCACCCCTCCACTTT
>TRBV4-3|TRBJ2-1|many|TRBD2
CASSHGGGAFAEQFF
TGCGCCAGCAGCCATGGCGGGGGGGCCTTTGCTGAGCAGTTCTTC
>TRBV5-1|TRBJ1-1|many|NA
CASSLDTNTEAFF
TGCGCCAGCAGCTTGGACACGAACACTGAAGCTTTCTTT
>TRBV5-1|TRBJ1-4|many|NA
CASSLGPTNEKLFF
TGCGCCAGCAGCTTGGGGCCGACTAATGAAAAACTGTTTTTT
>TRBV20-1|TRBJ2-7|many|TRBD2
CSALDRSSGVSYEQYF
TGCAGTGCACTAGATCGCTCTAGCGGGGTCTCCTACGAGCAGTACTTC
>TRBV7-6|TRBJ2-5|many|TRBD2
CASSPIGGGQETQYF
TGTGCCAGCAGCCCAATTGGCGGGGGCCAAGAGACCCAGTACTTC
>TRBV30|TRBJ1-6|many|NA
CAWNPGLSPSPLHF
TGTGCCTGGAATCCGGGACTTAGCCCTTCACCCCTCCACTTT
>TRBV7-3|TRBJ1-1|many|TRBD1
CASSPGVGGQMNTEAFF
TGTGCCAGCAGCCCGGGGGTCGGGGGACAGATGAACACTGAAGCTTTCTTT
>TRBV24-1|TRBJ2-3|many|NA
CATSAPSRGAKDTQYF
TGTGCCACCAGTGCTCCCTCTCGGGGGGCAAAAGATACGCAGTATTTT
>TRBV7-2|TRBJ2-7|many|NA
CASSHGTRGYEQYF
TGTGCCAGCAGCCACGGGACTCGGGGATACGAGCAGTACTTC
>TRBV25-1|TRBJ2-7|many|NA
CASSSGIGSEQYF
TGTGCCAGCAGTTCAGGGATAGGGTCCGAGCAGTACTTC
>TRBV25-1|TRBJ2-3|many|TRBD2
CASSESLAGLTDTQYF
TGTGCCAGCAGTGAGAGCCTAGCGGGGCTCACAGATACGCAGTATTTT
>TRBV20-1|TRBJ1-1|many|NA
CSARDLATYNTEAFF
TGCAGTGCTAGAGATCTAGCGACATATAACACTGAAGCTTTCTTT
>TRBV20-1|TRBJ2-3|many|TRBD2
CSASPSGGWDPTDTQYF
TGCAGTGCTAGCCCGAGCGGGGGGTGGGATCCGACAGATACGCAGTATTTT